This record looks at one TCR beta chain sequence and its context. The antigen is unknown. The data stem from a study of T cell repertoires in cytomegalovirus infection. For the study at large: Indications came from public TCR beta signatures; they pointed to CMV infection and to a matching HLA type.

General study points: The cumulative frequency of public TCR beta families distinguished individuals who carried CMV together with the relevant HLA. Dominating the ex vivo response were HLA-C-restricted CMV-specific TCR beta clonotypes.

TCRdb independently ran MiXCR on the reads; one entry per CDR3 protein. Among about half a million distinct CDR3 sequences listed, 25% to 35% were seen once. V lost 2 bases, J lost 4 bases, and 13 bases lay in between. The CDR3 contains 15 residues. Germline V gives CDR1 MNHEY, CDR2 SVGAGI. The chain uses TRBV6-5 and TRBJ2-3; D is possibly TRBD2 (5 bases). This TCR was recovered from a human donor in good health (CMV status not recorded). Some clones in this sample may be carry-over from other donors' samples. Source: cultured PBMCs, taken from culture after CMV antigen stimulation. For the CDR3, the DNA is TGTGCCAGCAGTTACGACTACCGTATCTCAGATACGCAGTATTTT. Protein: CASSYDYRISDTQYF.